This T cell receptor beta chain came from a study of blood T cell repertoires in COVID-19. As for the study in general: Italy, Spain and the United States were the sources of the convalescent and acute COVID-19 samples. From T cells, B-cell-depleted T cells, or PBMCs came the material, which was cDNA or gDNA.

Authors' processing steps: Reference gene primer amplification yielded estimated nucleated cell counts. TCRdb keeps only in-frame clones here, not all; method: immunoSEQ multiplex PCR. The V and J calls and clone size come from that table; D and trimming were worked out from the DNA. The data contain about 270,000 clones, 89% of them seen just once; the ten biggest clones take up roughly 2.1%. This CDR3 has 17 amino acids. Looked up from germline, CDR1 is MGHRA and CDR2 is YSYEKL. V shed 2 bases and J 0 bases; nucleotides not matched to a gene: 5. Sequencing was done on a sample of peripheral blood. This chain links TRBV4-1 with TRBJ1-4; 8 nucleotides match TRBD1. This sequence originates from a man in his fifties or sixties with acute or convalescent COVID-19. CDR3 residues: CASSQRTGHATNEKLFF. The CDR3 region has the DNA TGCGCCAGCAGCCAAAGGACAGGGCATGCAACTAATGAAAAACTGTTTTTT.